The 12 T cell receptor beta chains below were found in one sample sequenced in a study of CD8 T cells in ankylosing spondylitis. Their cognate antigens are unknown. TCRdb independently ran MiXCR on the 5' RACE reads; one entry per CDR3 protein. The table has under 850,000 distinct CDR3 sequences, roughly 19% seen once; the top ten hold around 20%. Findings and caveats of the study: Within ankylosing spondylitis blood, a TCR beta motif made up of eight or nine highly homologous variants appeared to be characteristic.

The material sequenced was blood, either unsorted or a sorted T cell fraction (not recorded which). These receptors came from a male donor with ankylosing spondylitis.

This clonotype turned up a few times. This chain connects TRBV5-1 to TRBJ2-3; D tentatively fits TRBD1 or TRBD2 (6 bases each). CDR1 is SGHRS and CDR2 is YFSETQ in the germline V gene. V was pared by 0 bases and J by 2 bases, with 10 bases between. The CDR3 has 15 residues. CDR3 protein: CASSLEWGATDTQYF. In DNA, the CDR3 is TGCGCCAGCAGCTTGGAGTGGGGGGCCACAGATACGCAGTATTTT.

V is TRBV20-1 and J is TRBJ1-3; D unresolved. The length of the CDR3 is 12 residues. Germline assignment: CDR1 DFQATT and CDR2 SNEGSKA (reference sequence). With 0 bases removed from V and 3 bases from J, the gap between germline ends came to 3 bases. The CDR3 region is CSARDSGNTIYF. The CDR3, as DNA: TGCAGTGCTAGAGATAGTGGAAACACCATATATTTT.

Only a few counts were recorded for this clonotype. The V call is TRBV2, the J call TRBJ1-6; unclear D gene. V was cut by 5 bases and J by 5 bases, with 10 bases left in between. The CDR3 runs 14 residues. Germline V lookup: CDR1 SNHLY, CDR2 FYNNEI. CDR3 region: CASSRANDNSPLHF. The CDR3 DNA follows: TGTGCCAGCAGTAGGGCGAATGATAATTCACCCCTCCACTTT.

This clonotype was seen a handful of times. J is TRBJ1-2 and V is TRBV29-1, with D possibly TRBD1 on 5 matching bases. From germline, CDR1 is SQVTM and CDR2 ANQGSEA. The CDR3 loop spans 14 amino acids. With 4 bases removed from V and 2 bases from J, the gap between germline ends came to 14 bases. CDR3 in DNA: TGCAGCGTTGGGGTCCCGGGGCCGAACTATGGCTACACCTTC. It codes for CSVGVPGPNYGYTF.

The chain's CDR3 is CAILDFAHEQFF. For the CDR3, the DNA is TGCGCCATCTTAGACTTCGCCCATGAGCAGTTCTTC. V is TRBV10-2 and J is TRBJ2-1; D not resolved. This CDR3 is 12 amino acids long. The germline V gene has CDR1 WSHSY and CDR2 SAAADI. The V end was cut by 10 bases, the J end by 8 bases, with 15 bases between.

This clonotype was seen a handful of times. DNA for the CDR3: TGTGCCAGCAGTTCAAGACAGGGCCCCCGGCCCCAGCATTTT. Translation: CASSSRQGPRPQHF. The chain uses TRBV12-3 or TRBV12-4 and TRBJ1-5, with TRBD1 matching 7 bases. Germline trimming cut 4 bases from V and 9 bases from J; bases unmatched to any gene: 9. The CDR3 sequence is 14 residues long.

This clonotype showed up just once. V and J are TRBV20-1 and TRBJ1-2; tentative D call: TRBD1 (5 bases). Germline V CDR1 and CDR2: DFQATT, SNEGSKA (reference sequence). The CDR3 is 13 amino acids. With 2 bases removed from V and 2 bases from J, the gap between germline ends came to 9 bases. In DNA, the CDR3 is TGCAGTGCTAGATGGGGGGTGAACTATGGCTACACCTTC. It translates to CSARWGVNYGYTF.

The chain has TRBV5-6 and TRBJ2-5; TRBD2 agrees at 12 bases. Germline CDR1 reads SGHDT; CDR2 reads YYEEEE. CDR3 length: 19 residues. With V trimmed by 2 bases and J by 2 bases, 13 bases remained unmatched. The CDR3 loop is CASSFYFWTSGNLQETQYF. DNA of the CDR3: TGTGCCAGCAGCTTTTATTTTTGGACTAGCGGGAACCTACAAGAGACCCAGTACTTC.

The V gene is TRBV6-1, the J gene TRBJ2-1; no definite D call. V lost 5 bases to trimming and J lost 2 bases, with 10 bases between them. Germline V gene data show CDR1 as MNHNS and CDR2 as SASEGT. This CDR3 comprises 14 residues. The CDR3 loop reads CASSPEAAYNEQFF. CDR3 nucleotide sequence: TGTGCCAGCAGTCCCGAGGCGGCCTACAATGAGCAGTTCTTC.

The DNA of the CDR3 is TGTGCCAGTATCGCTGGGGGACAGGGGCATCGAGGTGAAGCTTTCTTT. This translates into CASIAGGQGHRGEAFF. V gene TRBV19 combines with J gene TRBJ1-1; 10 nucleotides match TRBD1. The ends lost 7 bases at V and 7 bases at J; junction bases unmatched: 15. CDR1 is LNHDA and CDR2 is SQIVND in the germline V gene (reference sequence). This CDR3 region has 16 residues.

Ten or more counts support this clonotype. V usage is TRBV29-1 and J usage is TRBJ1-1, with D maybe TRBD1 (6 bases). The CDR3 loop spans 12 amino acids. Germline V gives CDR1 SQVTM, CDR2 ANQGSEA. Trimming stripped 6 bases from V and 3 bases from J, with 11 bases between. The CDR3 here is CSVKPGDTEAFF. Here the CDR3 DNA reads TGCAGCGTCAAACCAGGGGACACTGAAGCTTTCTTT.

V and J are TRBV2 and TRBJ1-2; D unclear. CDR3 length: 14 amino acids. Germline lookup yields CDR1 SNHLY and CDR2 FYNNEI. V was clipped by 3 bases and J by 6 bases, with 14 bases between them. The CDR3 here is CASSDVKGNHGYTF. In nucleotides, the CDR3 is TGTGCCAGCAGTGATGTCAAGGGCAACCATGGCTACACCTTC. Based on the CDR3 plus reference TRBV2 and TRBJ1-2, the full variable domain is EPEVTQTPSHQVTQMGQEVILRCVPISNHLYFYWYRQILGQKVEFLVSFYNNEISEKSEIFDDQFSVERPDGSNFTLKIRSTKLEDSAMYFCASSDVKGNHGYTFGSGTRLTVV.